This T cell receptor beta chain was retrieved from a study of blood T cells in healthy people across ages. Combining a sample-barcoded 5' primer with a J-beta primer mix, a second PCR ran for roughly 7 to 11 cycles. TCRdb itself ran the 5' RACE reads through MiXCR, one entry per CDR3 protein. Found here are over 550,000 distinct CDR3 sequences, about 30% of them singletons; the top ten hold about 15%. Points from the study as a whole: Expanded clonotype changes were possibly confounded by unknown donor CMV status. Naive T cell percentage showed a strong correlation with TCR beta diversity. Considered underestimates were the diversity estimates obtained from one million T cells.

This clonotype was counted only a few times. Its specificity is not known. A much larger clone lies one base from this, so it may be a read error. Germline CDR1 DFQATT, CDR2 SNEGSKA (reference sequence). There are 13 residues in the CDR3. The sequencing sample was made of blood. This TCR was sampled from a woman older than 75 in good health. The chain recombines TRBV20-1 with TRBJ2-3; 7 nucleotides align to TRBD1. CDR3 sequence reads: CGARATGVDTQYF. The CDR3 bases are TGCGGTGCTAGAGCTACAGGGGTAGATACGCAGTATTTT.